The 8 T cell receptor beta chains below were found in one sample sequenced in a study of OX40 agonist ivuxolimab in advanced cancers. The data were produced by immunoSEQ multiplex PCR, yet TCRdb's version contains in-frame clones alone and is incomplete. The sample lists approximately 55,000 clones; 70% to 90% were seen once. The sample here was CD4+ or CD8+ T cells sorted from blood, taken in a trial of the OX40 agonist ivuxolimab. The receptors originated from an adult with an advanced solid tumor such as melanoma, head and neck, liver or kidney cancer.

The chain recombines TRBV15 with TRBJ1-1; D gene ambiguous. The V gene's germline CDR1 is LNHNV and CDR2 YYDKDF (reference sequence). The CDR3 loop spans 14 amino acids. V lost 2 bases, J lost 4 bases, and 11 bases lay in between. This CDR3 reads CATSRSTIGTEAFF. CDR3 sequence (DNA): TGTGCCACCAGCAGATCTACCATCGGCACTGAAGCTTTCTTT.

This clone was picked up one time. The chain couples TRBV19 to TRBJ2-1; 15 bases are a match to TRBD2. Germline V gene sequence: CDR1 LNHDA, CDR2 SQIVND (reference sequence). Unmatched junction bases numbered 8, after V lost 5 bases and J lost 9 bases. This CDR3 has 16 amino acids. The CDR3 DNA sequence: TGTGCCAGTAGTCCTGGGGGACTAGCGGGAGGAGGTGAGCAGTTCTTC. This encodes CASSPGGLAGGGEQFF.

This chain uses TRBV28 with TRBJ1-4; a possible D gene is TRBD1 (6 bases). This CDR3 comprises 19 residues. Deletions cut 7 bases from V and 0 bases from J, with 24 bases between. The germline V gene encodes CDR1 MDHEN and CDR2 SYDVKM. The CDR3 nucleotides are TGTGCCAGCATTTCTCTCATACGTGGGGGCCCCACAACTAATGAAAAACTGTTTTTT. Its protein product is CASISLIRGGPTTNEKLFF.

This clone was detected only a few times. The chain is built from TRBV28 and TRBJ2-7; the match to TRBD2 covers 13 bases. The CDR3 totals 15 residues. V shed 5 bases, J shed 2 bases, and the junction held 3 bases outside the gene matches. Germline assignment: CDR1 MDHEN and CDR2 SYDVKM. CDR3 in amino acids: CASSPGTSGTYEQYF. CDR3 in DNA: TGTGCCAGCAGTCCTGGGACTAGCGGGACCTACGAGCAGTACTTC.

The rearrangement joins TRBV21-1 to TRBJ1-1. TRBV21-1 is noted as a pseudogene. The CDR3 spans 17 residues. DNA of the CDR3: TGTGCCAGCAGCAAAGGGTGGGTCGGCAACCTGCCCGCTGAAGCTTTCTTT. It is translated as CASSKGWVGNLPAEAFF.

The chain links TRBV6-5 to TRBJ2-1; TRBD2 matches 13 bases. This CDR3 contains 14 residues. Germline V CDR1 and CDR2: MNHEY, SVGAGI. V lost 8 bases and J lost 7; bases outside the gene matches: 5. The CDR3 loop reads CASRLAGGYNEQFF. DNA for the CDR3: TGTGCCAGCCGACTAGCGGGAGGTTATAATGAGCAGTTCTTC.

The V gene is TRBV9, the J gene TRBJ2-1, with D perhaps TRBD1 (5 bases). Trimming stripped 7 bases from V and 8 bases from J, with 13 bases between. The CDR3 covers 12 residues. Germline CDR1 is SGDLS and CDR2 is YYNGEE. CDR3 DNA: TGTGCCAGCTCCCTTAGGGGTGATGAGCAGTTCTTC. Its protein product is CASSLRGDEQFF.

V is TRBV6-5 and J is TRBJ1-1; TRBD1 might be the D (6 bases). In germline, CDR1 is MNHEY, CDR2 SVGAGI. The CDR3 has 14 residues. V shed 6 bases and J shed 3 bases, with 14 bases lying between them. The CDR3 region has the DNA TGTGCCAGCAGCCGGGGGCGCGGGTACACTGAAGCTTTCTTT. Its protein product is CASSRGRGYTEAFF.